What follows describes a single T cell receptor beta chain. Antigen specificity is unknown. The Oncomine TCR Beta short-read assay was applied to DNA of cultured CD4+ T cells. TCRdb re-analysed the PCR reads in MiXCR, keeping a single row per CDR3 protein. The profile shows around 15,000 distinct CDR3 sequences, around 48% of them singletons. Indicated treatment: approximately nine-day PBMC culture with coronavirus spike peptide pools or control peptides (ViraFEST assay). The authors swapped half the medium for fresh IL-2 medium on days 3 and 7. The CDR3 is 13 residues long. Germline-derived CDR1 and CDR2 are KGHDR and SFDVKD. V lost 5 bases to trimming and J lost 6 bases, with 10 bases between them. The sample is drawn from a study of vaccination and CD4 T cells after COVID-19. Study findings and constraints: Within the convalescent patients, spike mono-reactivity was found in 304 of 307 vaccine-specific clones.

The chain is built from TRBV24-1 and TRBJ2-1, with D hard to call. The sequence was collected from a human donor who had recovered from COVID-19. Material: CD4+ T cells from blood, cultured in vitro, obtained before SARS-CoV-2 vaccination. This CDR3 reads CATSALRANEQFF. In DNA form, the CDR3 reads TGTGCCACCAGTGCCCTCCGGGCCAATGAGCAGTTCTTC.